This TCR beta chain was sequenced in a study of T cells after yellow fever vaccination. The CDR3 is 13 amino acids. Germline V CDR1 and CDR2: ENHRY, SYGVKD. Trimming cost V 0 bases and J 5 bases, with 5 bases left between them. TCRdb itself ran the 5' RACE reads through MiXCR, one entry per CDR3 protein. The table includes around 310,000 distinct CDR3 sequences, 3% to 4.5% detected once. This material consisted of PBMCs, taken on the day of the yellow fever booster vaccination. The sequence came from a man between 18 and 29 years old who received the YFV17D yellow fever vaccine. J is TRBJ1-5 and V is TRBV10-3, with D tentatively TRBD1 (5 bases). This CDR3 reads CAISESTDQPQHF. In DNA form, the CDR3 reads TGTGCCATCAGTGAGTCGACAGATCAGCCCCAGCATTTT.